This T cell receptor (beta chain) was retrieved from a study of blood T cell repertoires in COVID-19. V shed 4 bases and J 6 bases; nucleotides not matched to a gene: 6. The CDR3 covers 14 residues. Germline CDR1 is MGHDK and CDR2 is SYGVNS. Using immunoSEQ multiplex PCR, the repertoire was profiled, and TCRdb retains in-frame clones only, with some absent. The sample yields around 130,000 clones, approximately 78% seen once. The clonotype comes from an elderly woman with acute or convalescent COVID-19. The chain is built from TRBV25-1 and TRBJ2-5; 9 nucleotides match TRBD1. Specimen: peripheral blood. The CDR3 sequence: CASSASDRGKTQYF. The CDR3, as DNA: TGTGCCAGCAGTGCATCTGACAGGGGGAAGACCCAGTACTTC.